Below, 32 T cell receptor beta chains from the same sample are listed, as sequenced in a study of blood T cell repertoires in COVID-19. The table came from immunoSEQ multiplex PCR; TCRdb's copy has only in-frame clones and leaves some out. The sample contains around 160,000 clones, roughly four fifths of which appear only once. The specimen was peripheral blood. The source of these receptors is a man between 60 and 75 years old with active or convalescent COVID-19.

The chain is built from TRBV3-1 (or the pseudogene TRBV3-2) and TRBJ1-5, with D unresolved. This CDR3 spans 17 amino acids. Germline V lookup: CDR1 LGHDT, CDR2 YNNKEL (reference sequence). The V end lost 1 base, the J end lost 2 bases, and 15 bases lay between the germline ends. The CDR3 reads CASSQGWRARGNQPQHF. The CDR3 region has the DNA TGTGCCAGCAGCCAAGGGTGGCGGGCGAGGGGCAATCAGCCCCAGCATTTT.

The CDR3 sequence is CASSKQGVASTDTQYF. The CDR3 DNA is TGTGCCAGCAGCAAACAAGGGGTTGCAAGCACAGATACGCAGTATTTT. The rearrangement joins TRBV9 to TRBJ2-3, with D possibly being TRBD1 (5 bases). In germline, CDR1 is SGDLS, CDR2 YYNGEE. This CDR3 region has 16 residues. Trimming stripped 4 bases from V and 0 bases from J, with 15 bases between.

The rearrangement links TRBV28 to TRBJ2-5; the D gene is possibly TRBD1 (5 bases). V lost 5 bases to trimming and J lost 4 bases, with 8 bases between them. The CDR3 is 12 residues long. CDR1 and CDR2 (germline): MDHEN, SYDVKM. CDR3 bases: TGTGCCAGCAGTAGACAGCGAGAGACCCAGTACTTC. The encoded protein is CASSRQRETQYF.

In this sample, this clone turned up a few times. The chain recombines TRBV5-1 with TRBJ2-3; 8 positions match TRBD1. Germline V gives CDR1 SGHRS, CDR2 YFSETQ. V was clipped by 4 bases and J by 1 base; unmatched bases: 2. The CDR3 is made up of 14 amino acids. The CDR3 DNA follows: TGCGCCAGCAGCCAACAGGGGGGCACAGATACGCAGTATTTT. It codes for CASSQQGGTDTQYF.

V is TRBV4-1 and J is TRBJ1-2; the D is unclear. The V and J ends lost 1 base and 7 bases respectively, with 19 bases between them. CDR3 size: 16 residues. Germline V gene data show CDR1 as MGHRA and CDR2 as YSYEKL. CDR3 DNA: TGCGCCAGCAGCCAAGCCGTCGGGAGGTTTTCGGGTGGCTACACCTTC. Protein: CASSQAVGRFSGGYTF.

The chain joins TRBV7-9 to TRBJ2-2; D gene uncertain. This CDR3 has 14 amino acids. V lost 1 base, J lost 3 bases, and 6 bases lay in between. Germline CDR1 reads SEHNR; CDR2 reads FQNEAQ (reference sequence). CDR3 sequence (DNA): TGTGCCAGCAGCTTAGGGCCAGACACCGGGGAGCTGTTTTTT. Encoded protein: CASSLGPDTGELFF.

The CDR3 region has the DNA TGCGCCAGCAGCTTAAGACAGGGGGCCTACGAGCAGTACTTC. Protein sequence: CASSLRQGAYEQYF. The genes are TRBV5-1 and TRBJ2-7, with 9 bases matching TRBD1. V shed 2 bases and J 2 bases; nucleotides not matched to a gene: 2. Looked up from germline, CDR1 is SGHRS and CDR2 is YFSETQ. The length of the CDR3 is 14 residues.

The rearrangement joins TRBV6-1 to TRBJ1-1, with D tentatively TRBD1 (6 bases). The V gene lost 1 base and the J gene lost 4 bases, with 16 bases spanning the gap. Germline V gives CDR1 MNHNS, CDR2 SASEGT. The CDR3 is 16 residues long. The CDR3 DNA is TGTGCCAGCAGTGAAGAGTCCCGTGGCAGGGGCACTGAAGCTTTCTTT. Residues: CASSEESRGRGTEAFF.

The genes are TRBV7-9 and TRBJ2-1; D unclear. Per germline, CDR1 SEHNR and CDR2 FQNEAQ (reference sequence). V shed 0 bases and J shed 8 bases, with 17 bases lying between them. This CDR3 has 16 residues. The CDR3 nucleotides are TGTGCCAGCAGCTTAGCAATCGGTCCTAGTTCCGATGAGCAGTTCTTC. The encoded protein is CASSLAIGPSSDEQFF. The variable domain in full, with the rest retrieved from reference TRBV7-9 and TRBJ2-1, is DTGVSQNPRHKITKRGQNVTFRCDPISEHNRLYWYRQTLGQGPEFLTYFQNEAQLEKSRLLSDRFSAERPKGSFSTLEIQRTEQGDSAMYLCASSLAIGPSSDEQFFGPGTRLTVL.

The V gene is TRBV19, the J gene TRBJ1-5, with 10 bases identical to TRBD1. The CDR3 loop spans 19 amino acids. Germline V CDR1 and CDR2: LNHDA, SQIVND (reference sequence). V lost 3 bases, J lost 2 bases, and 13 bases stayed unmatched. The CDR3 reads CASSIGGQGMRGGNQPQHF. In DNA form, the CDR3 reads TGTGCCAGTAGTATCGGGGGACAGGGGATGCGGGGTGGCAATCAGCCCCAGCATTTT.

This clone occurred once. The J gene is TRBJ2-2, the V gene TRBV6-2 or TRBV6-3, with 8 bases matching TRBD2. The CDR3 contains 17 residues. The germline gives CDR1 MNHEY, CDR2 SVGEGT. Trimming removed 0 bases from V and 5 bases from J; junction bases left unmatched: 8. CDR3 nucleotides: TGTGCCAGCAGTTACTCGGCTTTGGGACTAGGTACCGGGGAGCTGTTTTTT. Protein product: CASSYSALGLGTGELFF.

There are a few counts of this clone. CDR3 protein: CASSEDLLRGYTF. The CDR3 bases are TGTGCCAGCAGTGAAGACTTACTCCGTGGCTACACCTTC. This chain joins TRBV2 and TRBJ1-2; no reliable D call. There are 13 residues in the CDR3. The V gene lost 1 base and the J gene lost 7 bases, with 10 bases spanning the gap. Germline lookup yields CDR1 SNHLY and CDR2 FYNNEI. The full variable domain, in which reference TRBV2 and TRBJ1-2 provide the parts outside the CDR3, is EPEVTQTPSHQVTQMGQEVILRCVPISNHLYFYWYRQILGQKVEFLVSFYNNEISEKSEIFDDQFSVERPDGSNFTLKIRSTKLEDSAMYFCASSEDLLRGYTFGSGTRLTVV.

The V gene is TRBV19, the J gene TRBJ2-7; 9 positions match TRBD1. V lost 7 bases, J lost 5 bases, and 12 bases stayed unmatched. The CDR3 runs 15 residues. The germline CDR1 and CDR2 sequences are LNHDA and SQIVND (reference sequence). The CDR3 protein is CASTSGQGRGNEQYF. The DNA for the CDR3 is TGTGCCAGTACCTCGGGACAGGGTAGGGGGAACGAGCAGTACTTC.

V and J are TRBV4-2 and TRBJ2-7; D may be TRBD2 (5 bases). The V gene's germline CDR1 is LGHNA and CDR2 YNFKEQ. The V gene lost 1 base and the J gene lost 3 bases, with 13 bases spanning the gap. The CDR3 consists of 15 residues. The CDR3 protein is CASSQGTATFYEQYF. In DNA, the CDR3 is TGTGCCAGCAGCCAAGGGACTGCCACCTTCTACGAGCAGTACTTC.

This clone was counted at least ten times. V and J are TRBV5-6 and TRBJ1-1, with unresolved D. Trimming pared 1 base from V and 1 base from J, leaving 11 bases between. The CDR3 is 15 residues long. CDR1 and CDR2 (germline): SGHDT, YYEEEE. The CDR3 here is CASSLSTARNTEAFF. CDR3 bases: TGTGCCAGCAGCTTGTCCACCGCGAGGAACACTGAAGCTTTCTTT.

This clone was observed a handful of times. The V gene is TRBV16, the J gene TRBJ2-2; unclear D gene. There are 16 residues in the CDR3. Germline CDR1 reads KGHSY; CDR2 reads FQNENV. Trimming left V 2 bases short and J 1 base short, with 11 bases between. CDR3 loop: CASSQNPGRNTGELFF. CDR3 DNA: TGTGCCAGCAGCCAAAATCCCGGTCGGAACACCGGGGAGCTGTTTTTT.

The CDR3 DNA follows: TGTGCCAGCAGCTCCTCAGGAGGGGTAATCTACGAGCAGTACTTC. As protein: CASSSSGGVIYEQYF. This chain links TRBV9 with TRBJ2-7; tentatively, D is TRBD2 (6 bases). V dropped 4 bases and J dropped 3 bases, with 17 bases sitting between them. Looked up from germline, CDR1 is SGDLS and CDR2 is YYNGEE. This CDR3 is built from 15 residues.

The CDR3 region is CASSQLAGGTYNEQFF. The CDR3 DNA sequence: TGTGCCAGCAGCCAGCTAGCGGGAGGCACCTACAATGAGCAGTTCTTC. The chain links TRBV3-1 (or the pseudogene TRBV3-2) to TRBJ2-1, with TRBD2 matching over 11 bases. Germline CDR1 reads LGHDT; CDR2 reads YNNKEL (reference sequence). V lost 3 bases and J lost 2; bases outside the gene matches: 3. The CDR3 length is 16 residues.

The rearrangement links TRBV2 to TRBJ2-1; perhaps TRBD1 as D (6 bases). Germline V gene lookup returns CDR1 SNHLY and CDR2 FYNNEI. With 7 bases removed from V and 6 bases from J, the gap between germline ends came to 10 bases. The CDR3 runs 12 residues. In nucleotides, the CDR3 is TGTGCCAGCACAGGGGAGCGCAATGAGCAGTTCTTC. This codes for CASTGERNEQFF.

This clone showed up just a few times. The chain is built from TRBV13 and TRBJ2-1, with 11 nucleotides matching TRBD2. V was pared by 6 bases and J by 4 bases, with 11 bases of the junction left unmatched. This CDR3 region has 17 residues. Germline-derived CDR1 and CDR2 are PRHDT and FYEKMQ (reference sequence). CDR3 sequence reads: CASSLRKGLAVYNEQFF. The CDR3 DNA sequence: TGTGCCAGCAGTTTGAGAAAGGGACTAGCGGTTTACAATGAGCAGTTCTTC.

V usage is TRBV6-5 and J usage is TRBJ2-3; D possibly corresponds to TRBD1 (5 bases). Germline V gene lookup returns CDR1 MNHEY and CDR2 SVGAGI. This CDR3 spans 13 amino acids. V lost 7 bases to trimming and J lost 1 base, with 9 bases between them. The CDR3 sequence: CASKTERTDTQYF. In DNA, the CDR3 is TGTGCCAGCAAGACAGAACGCACAGATACGCAGTATTTT.

This clone was seen just once. The chain carries TRBV2 and TRBJ2-3, with D maybe TRBD1 (8 bases). The CDR3 is 16 amino acids. Per the germline V gene, CDR1 is SNHLY and CDR2 is FYNNEI. V was shortened by 4 bases and J by 2 bases, with 16 bases between the two germline ends. The CDR3 sequence: CASSADRGGDTDTQYF. As DNA, the CDR3 is TGTGCCAGCAGTGCCGACAGGGGAGGGGACACAGATACGCAGTATTTT.

The chain is built from TRBV11-2 and TRBJ1-1; possible D gene TRBD1, 5 bases. The germline V and J ends were trimmed by 0 bases and 0 bases, with 8 bases remaining between them. This CDR3 contains 15 residues. CDR1 is SGHAT and CDR2 is FQNNGV in the germline V gene. The chain's CDR3 is CASSLEGVVNTEAFF. The CDR3 region has the DNA TGTGCCAGCAGCTTAGAAGGGGTGGTGAACACTGAAGCTTTCTTT.

The V call is TRBV4-2, the J call TRBJ2-1; 10 positions agree with TRBD2. The CDR3 is 17 amino acids. Germline CDR1 reads LGHNA; CDR2 reads YNFKEQ. Trimming took 3 bases from V and 7 from J; bases not matched to a gene: 12. CDR3 coding DNA: TGTGCCAGCAGCCAGCTTGCCCTAGCGGGAGCTGGGAATGAGCAGTTCTTC. Amino acid sequence: CASSQLALAGAGNEQFF.

This rearrangement joins TRBV28 to TRBJ1-1; the D gene is possibly TRBD1 (6 bases). Germline V gene sequence: CDR1 MDHEN, CDR2 SYDVKM. V lost 5 bases and J lost 0, with 7 bases in between. CDR3 length: 13 amino acids. Written as DNA, the CDR3 is TGTGCCAGCAGTCAGGGGATGAACACTGAAGCTTTCTTT. It yields the protein CASSQGMNTEAFF.

The chain is built from TRBV11-3 and TRBJ1-6; 9 positions agree with TRBD1. CDR3 length: 15 residues. The germline V gene has CDR1 SGHNT and CDR2 YENEEA. V shed 5 bases, J shed 7 bases, and the junction held 6 bases outside the gene matches. The CDR3 here is CASSPPGTGNSPLHF. The CDR3 DNA reads as TGTGCCAGCAGCCCCCCGGGGACAGGGAATTCACCCCTCCACTTT.

This chain links TRBV10-1 with TRBJ1-1, with D hard to call. The CDR3 is 13 residues long. V shed 2 bases and J shed 3 bases, with 7 bases lying between them. Per the germline V gene, CDR1 is WNHNN and CDR2 is SYGVQD (reference sequence). For the CDR3, the DNA is TGCGCCAGCAGTGAGGCAGACTACACTGAAGCTTTCTTT. Translating it yields CASSEADYTEAFF.

The chain is built from TRBV9 and TRBJ2-3; 16 bases agree with TRBD2. This CDR3 is built from 17 residues. From germline, CDR1 is SGDLS and CDR2 YYNGEE. Trimming at V came to 4 bases and at J to 1 base, leaving 3 bases not matched to a gene. The CDR3: CASSPGLAGGGTDTQYF. The DNA of the CDR3 is TGTGCCAGCAGCCCGGGACTAGCGGGAGGGGGCACAGATACGCAGTATTTT.

This clone was counted once. The J gene is TRBJ2-1, the V gene TRBV2; no reliable D call. The CDR3 spans 11 residues. CDR1 is SNHLY, CDR2 FYNNEI, per germline. The ends were cut back, 5 bases at V and 7 bases at J, with 6 bases in the middle. The CDR3 spells CASSIGNEQFF. The DNA for the CDR3 is TGTGCCAGCAGTATCGGGAATGAGCAGTTCTTC.

J is TRBJ1-1 and V is TRBV5-4, with TRBD1 as a possible D gene (6 bases). CDR3 length equals 13 residues. V shed 3 bases and J shed 7 bases, with 13 bases lying between them. The germline V gene has CDR1 SGHNT and CDR2 YYREEE (reference sequence). The CDR3 region has the DNA TGTGCCAGCAGCTCAGGGACAAGCCGTGAAGCTTTCTTT. Translated: CASSSGTSREAFF.

This clone was detected once. The chain uses TRBV5-4 and TRBJ1-6; TRBD1 agrees at 10 bases. The germline V gene has CDR1 SGHNT and CDR2 YYREEE (reference sequence). The CDR3 consists of 16 residues. J gave up 8 bases and V 4 bases, and 9 bases lay outside the gene matches. The CDR3 loop reads CASSPGTGVRDSPLHF. The CDR3 DNA reads as TGTGCCAGCAGCCCTGGGACAGGGGTTCGAGATTCACCCCTCCACTTT.

J is TRBJ1-4 and V is TRBV7-2; the D gene is possibly TRBD1 (5 bases). Germline CDR1 is SGHTA and CDR2 is FQGNSA. The CDR3 length is 15 residues. V was clipped by 1 base and J by 3 bases, with 9 bases between them. In nucleotides, the CDR3 is TGTGCCAGCAGCTTAGTTGGGGGGTCTAATGAAAAACTGTTTTTT. Its protein is CASSLVGGSNEKLFF.